The T cell receptor (beta chain) described here comes from a study of PD-L1 blockade in urothelial cancer. Study details: Prior regimens of chemotherapy numbered 0 to 3 per patient. Whole-study results and caveats: Durable-benefit cases showed more tumor-associated blood clone expansion at 3 weeks.

Synthetic spike-ins, TCR analog templates, were added into each PCR. TCRdb's copy holds only in-frame clones and misses some; the assay was immunoSEQ multiplex PCR. The sample shows about 120,000 clones, roughly 91% of them seen only once. About this clone: Its antigen is as yet unknown.

The CDR3 loop spans 12 amino acids. The V and J ends lost 5 bases and 7 bases respectively, with 9 bases between them. In germline, CDR1 is SGHNT, CDR2 YENEEA. Described time point: peripheral blood 6 weeks after treatment start. Patients yielded 1 to 8 samples each, pretreatment and on-treatment. V usage is TRBV11-3 and J usage is TRBJ2-4; no clear D. The receptor was derived from a man aged 55 to 70 with urothelial cancer. The sample was PBMCs, taken around atezolizumab (anti-PD-L1) treatment. CDR3 in amino acids: CASSPSQNIQYF. The CDR3 DNA reads as TGTGCCAGCAGCCCAAGTCAGAACATTCAGTACTTC.